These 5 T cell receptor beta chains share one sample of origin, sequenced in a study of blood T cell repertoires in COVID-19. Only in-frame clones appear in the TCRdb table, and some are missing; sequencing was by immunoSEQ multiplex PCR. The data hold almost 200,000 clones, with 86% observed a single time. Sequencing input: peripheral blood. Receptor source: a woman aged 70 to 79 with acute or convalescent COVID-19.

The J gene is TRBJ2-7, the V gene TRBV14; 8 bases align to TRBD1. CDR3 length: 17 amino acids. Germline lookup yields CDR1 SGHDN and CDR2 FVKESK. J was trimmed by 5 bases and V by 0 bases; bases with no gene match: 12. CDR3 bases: TGTGCCAGCAGCCAAGACAGGGGGCAATACTTAGCGAACGAGCAGTACTTC. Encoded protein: CASSQDRGQYLANEQYF.

The CDR3 protein is CASRIAGGRETQYF. The CDR3, as DNA: TGCGCCAGCAGGATTGCAGGGGGCAGGGAGACCCAGTACTTC. The chain recombines TRBV10-2 with TRBJ2-5; TRBD1 matches 8 bases. CDR1 is WSHSY and CDR2 is SAAADI in the germline V gene. The CDR3 covers 14 residues. V was clipped by 6 bases and J by 5 bases; unmatched bases: 8.

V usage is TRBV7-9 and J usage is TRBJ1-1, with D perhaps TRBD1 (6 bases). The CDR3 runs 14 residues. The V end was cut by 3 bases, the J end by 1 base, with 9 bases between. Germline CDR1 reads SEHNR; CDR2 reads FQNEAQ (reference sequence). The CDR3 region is CASSFGQPNTEAFF. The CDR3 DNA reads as TGTGCCAGCAGCTTCGGACAGCCGAACACTGAAGCTTTCTTT. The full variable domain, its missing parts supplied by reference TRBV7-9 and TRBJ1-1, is DTGVSQNPRHKITKRGQNVTFRCDPISEHNRLYWYRQTLGQGPEFLTYFQNEAQLEKSRLLSDRFSAERPKGSFSTLEIQRTEQGDSAMYLCASSFGQPNTEAFFGQGTRLTVV.

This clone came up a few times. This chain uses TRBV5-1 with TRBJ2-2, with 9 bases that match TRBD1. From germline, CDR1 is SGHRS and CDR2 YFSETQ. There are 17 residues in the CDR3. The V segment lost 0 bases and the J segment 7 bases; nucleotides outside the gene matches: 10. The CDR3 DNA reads TGCGCCAGCAGCTTGGATCCCGGGACAGGGAAGATCGGGGAGCTGTTTTTT. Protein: CASSLDPGTGKIGELFF.

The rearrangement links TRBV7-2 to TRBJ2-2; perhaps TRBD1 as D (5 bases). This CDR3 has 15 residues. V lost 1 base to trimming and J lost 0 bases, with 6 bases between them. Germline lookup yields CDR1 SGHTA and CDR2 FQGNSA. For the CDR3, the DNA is TGTGCCAGCAGCTTAGTGACAGCGAACACCGGGGAGCTGTTTTTT. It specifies CASSLVTANTGELFF.